This TCR beta chain stems from a study of PD-1 blockade in classical Hodgkin lymphoma. The CDR3 spans 13 residues. Germline V CDR1 and CDR2: MNHEY, SMNVEV (reference sequence). V lost 2 bases and J 4 bases, leaving 6 bases between the germline ends. Sequenced by immunoSEQ multiplex PCR; TCRdb stores in-frame clones only, minus some. The table has 40,000 to 45,000 clones, around three quarters seen once; the top ten hold 20% to 25%. Every one of the patients relapsed after autologous stem cell transplantation (brentuximab vedotin exposure was variable). Here the sequenced sample was peripheral blood mononuclear cells (PBMCs), taken at baseline. The chain carries TRBV27 and TRBJ1-3, with D unclear. The TCR sequence derives from a human donor with classical Hodgkin lymphoma. The CDR3 coding sequence is TGTGCCAGCAGTTTACTGTCGGGAAACACCATATATTTT. Its translation: CASSLLSGNTIYF.